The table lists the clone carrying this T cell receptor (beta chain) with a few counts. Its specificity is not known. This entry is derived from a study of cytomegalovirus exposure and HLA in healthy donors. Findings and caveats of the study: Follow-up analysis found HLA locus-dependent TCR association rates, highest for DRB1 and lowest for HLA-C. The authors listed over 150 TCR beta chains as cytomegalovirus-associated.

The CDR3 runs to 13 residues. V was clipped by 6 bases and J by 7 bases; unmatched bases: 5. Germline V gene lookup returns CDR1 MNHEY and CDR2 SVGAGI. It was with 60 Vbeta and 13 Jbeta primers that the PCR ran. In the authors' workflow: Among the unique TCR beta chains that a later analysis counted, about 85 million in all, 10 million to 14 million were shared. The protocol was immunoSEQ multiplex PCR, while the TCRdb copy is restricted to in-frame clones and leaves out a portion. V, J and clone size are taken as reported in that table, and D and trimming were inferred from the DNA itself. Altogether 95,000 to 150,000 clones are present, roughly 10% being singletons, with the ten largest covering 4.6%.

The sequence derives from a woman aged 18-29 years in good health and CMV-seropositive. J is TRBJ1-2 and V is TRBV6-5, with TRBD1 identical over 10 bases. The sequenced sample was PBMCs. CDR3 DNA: TGTGCCAGCAGCCTTGGACAGGGGGGTGGCTACACCTTC. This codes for CASSLGQGGGYTF.